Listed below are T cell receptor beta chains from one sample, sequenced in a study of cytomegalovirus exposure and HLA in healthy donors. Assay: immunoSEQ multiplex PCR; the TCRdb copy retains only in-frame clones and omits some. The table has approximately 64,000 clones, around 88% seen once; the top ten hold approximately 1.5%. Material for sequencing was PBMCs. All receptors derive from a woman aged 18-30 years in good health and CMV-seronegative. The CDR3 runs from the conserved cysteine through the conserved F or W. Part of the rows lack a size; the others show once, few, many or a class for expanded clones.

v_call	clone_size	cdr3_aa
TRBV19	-	CASSIRVASGSEQYF
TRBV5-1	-	CASRSPSGGTDTQYF
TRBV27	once	CASSARGGTTYNEQFF
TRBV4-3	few	CASSQAHTTGFGDGYTF
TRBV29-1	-	CSVDREKTQYF
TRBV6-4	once	CASSVVGGGYNEQFF
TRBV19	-	CASKGEIYGYTF
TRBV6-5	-	CASHKTGNTGELFF
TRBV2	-	CASSERGYKETQYF
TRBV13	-	CASSSGQERGANVLTF
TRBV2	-	CASSALRGGQETQYF
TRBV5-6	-	CASSLGPGGRSAYGYTF
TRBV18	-	CASSPAASGSNEQFF
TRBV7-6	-	CASSSPYSGKTGELFF
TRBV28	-	CASSQPEREQYF
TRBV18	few	CASSPSTGGGYTF
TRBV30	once	CAWSASQGSPLHF
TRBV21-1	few	CASSPQGAHIQPQHF
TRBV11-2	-	CASTKWTGAVYEQYF
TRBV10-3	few	CAISRDRASSGANVLTF
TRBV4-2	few	CASSQDDRGYEQYF
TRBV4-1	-	CASRESGGISTDTQYF
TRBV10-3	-	CAIGLDRGDGYTF
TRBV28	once	CASSLDRVVTGELFF
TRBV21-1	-	CASSNIAGGPNEQFF
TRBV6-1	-	CASSAYVVSADTQYF
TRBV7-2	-	CASSTLSGTEAFF
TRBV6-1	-	CASSGQGNTEAFF
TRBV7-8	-	CASSLTSGYNEQFF
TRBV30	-	CAWANLGYETQYF
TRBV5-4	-	CASSYRLATNNEQFF
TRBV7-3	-	CASSLAPGGTYEQYF
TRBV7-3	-	CASSLGQAHTGELFF
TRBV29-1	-	CSVDVSGGRYEQYF
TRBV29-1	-	CSVGGRGNEKLFF
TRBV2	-	CASSQEDTQYF
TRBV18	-	CASSPPAGGEETQYF
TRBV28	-	CASSAHSGLGNQPQHF
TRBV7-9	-	CASSHNGGDEQYF
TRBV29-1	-	CSVRSSGYGYTF
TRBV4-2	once	CASSQDQRLAAGELFF
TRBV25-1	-	CASSEEYGGGGRLAQYF
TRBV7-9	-	CASSSLAGGLSYNEQFF
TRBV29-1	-	CSAKGQTYGYTF
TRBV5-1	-	CASSQTGTSGYNEQFF
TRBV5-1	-	CASSDRQGAGETQYF
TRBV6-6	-	CASSPWQGSYNEQFF